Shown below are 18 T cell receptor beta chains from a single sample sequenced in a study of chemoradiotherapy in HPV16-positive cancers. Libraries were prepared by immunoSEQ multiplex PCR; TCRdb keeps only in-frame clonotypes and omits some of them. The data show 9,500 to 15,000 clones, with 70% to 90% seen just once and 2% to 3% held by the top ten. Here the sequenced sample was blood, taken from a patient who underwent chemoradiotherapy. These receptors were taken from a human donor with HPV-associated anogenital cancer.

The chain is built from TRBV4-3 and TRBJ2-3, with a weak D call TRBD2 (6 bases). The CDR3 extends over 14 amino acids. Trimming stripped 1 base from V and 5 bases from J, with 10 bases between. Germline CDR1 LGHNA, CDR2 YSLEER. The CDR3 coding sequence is TGCGCCAGCAGCCAAGCGGGGCGGGGAGATACGCAGTATTTT. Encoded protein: CASSQAGRGDTQYF.

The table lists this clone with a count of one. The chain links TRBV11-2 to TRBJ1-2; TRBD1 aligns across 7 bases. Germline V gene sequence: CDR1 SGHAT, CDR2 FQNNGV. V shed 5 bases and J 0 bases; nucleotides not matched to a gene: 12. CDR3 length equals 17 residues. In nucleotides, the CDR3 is TGTGCCAGCAGCCCCTCCCAGGGGGGTGTAGCTAACTATGGCTACACCTTC. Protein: CASSPSQGGVANYGYTF.

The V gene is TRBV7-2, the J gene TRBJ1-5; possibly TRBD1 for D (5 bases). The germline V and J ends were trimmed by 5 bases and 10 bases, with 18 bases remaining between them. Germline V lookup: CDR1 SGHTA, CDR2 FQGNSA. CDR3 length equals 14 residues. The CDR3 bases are TGTGCCAGCAGCGTATCTAGCGGGGGTGGCCCCCAGCATTTT. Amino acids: CASSVSSGGGPQHF.

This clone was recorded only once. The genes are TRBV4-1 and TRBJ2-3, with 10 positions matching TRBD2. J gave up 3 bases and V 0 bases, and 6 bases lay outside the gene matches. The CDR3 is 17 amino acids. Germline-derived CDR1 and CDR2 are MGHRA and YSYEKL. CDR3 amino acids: CASSQEASGGGTDTQYF. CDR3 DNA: TGCGCCAGCAGCCAAGAAGCGAGCGGGGGGGGGACAGATACGCAGTATTTT.

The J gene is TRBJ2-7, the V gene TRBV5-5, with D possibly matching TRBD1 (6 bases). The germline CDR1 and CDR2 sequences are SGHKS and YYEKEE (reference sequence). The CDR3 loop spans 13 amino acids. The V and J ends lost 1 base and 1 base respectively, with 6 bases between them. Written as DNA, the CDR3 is TGTGCCAGCAGCTTGACAGGGTCCTACGAGCAGTACTTC. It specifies CASSLTGSYEQYF.

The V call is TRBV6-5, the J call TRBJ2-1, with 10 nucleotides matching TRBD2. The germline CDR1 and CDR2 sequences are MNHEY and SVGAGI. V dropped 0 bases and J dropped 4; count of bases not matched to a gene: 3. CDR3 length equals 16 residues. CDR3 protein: CASSYSGAGGYNEQFF. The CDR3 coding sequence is TGTGCCAGCAGTTACTCAGGAGCGGGGGGGTACAATGAGCAGTTCTTC.

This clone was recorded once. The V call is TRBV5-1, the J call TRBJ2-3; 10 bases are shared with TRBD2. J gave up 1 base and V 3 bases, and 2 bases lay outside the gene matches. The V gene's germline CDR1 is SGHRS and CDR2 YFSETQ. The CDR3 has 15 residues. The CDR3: CASSSSGGGTDTQYF. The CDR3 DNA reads TGCGCCAGCAGCTCTAGCGGGGGAGGCACAGATACGCAGTATTTT.

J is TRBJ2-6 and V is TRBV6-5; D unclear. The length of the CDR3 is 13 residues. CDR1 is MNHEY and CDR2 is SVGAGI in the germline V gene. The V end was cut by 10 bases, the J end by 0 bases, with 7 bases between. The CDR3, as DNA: TGTGCCATCCGGTCCTCTGGGGCCAACGTCCTGACTTTC. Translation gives CAIRSSGANVLTF.

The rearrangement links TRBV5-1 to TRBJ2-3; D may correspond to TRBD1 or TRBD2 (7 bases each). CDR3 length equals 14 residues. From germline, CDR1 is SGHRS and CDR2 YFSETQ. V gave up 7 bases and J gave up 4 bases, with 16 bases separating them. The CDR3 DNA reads TGCGCCAGCGTCCAGGGGGGGGACCCAGATACGCAGTATTTT. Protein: CASVQGGDPDTQYF.

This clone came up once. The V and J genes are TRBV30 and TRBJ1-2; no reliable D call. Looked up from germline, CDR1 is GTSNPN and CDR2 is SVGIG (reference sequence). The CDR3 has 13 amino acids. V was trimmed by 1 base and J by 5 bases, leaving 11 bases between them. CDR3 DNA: TGTGCCTGGAGTGCCCAACAATCGTATGGCTACACCTTC. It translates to CAWSAQQSYGYTF.

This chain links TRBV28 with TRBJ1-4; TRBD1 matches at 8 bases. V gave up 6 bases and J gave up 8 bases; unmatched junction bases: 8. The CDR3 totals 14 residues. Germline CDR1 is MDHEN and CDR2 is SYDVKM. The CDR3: CASSTGQGHEKLFF. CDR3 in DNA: TGTGCCAGCAGCACAGGACAGGGCCACGAAAAACTGTTTTTT.

The CDR3 DNA follows: TGTGCCAGCAGCCCGCCGTTGGGCACGCTGGCAGGAAACACCATATATTTT. Translation: CASSPPLGTLAGNTIYF. The V gene is TRBV7-9, the J gene TRBJ1-3; no firm D call. This CDR3 is 17 amino acids long. In germline, CDR1 is SEHNR, CDR2 FQNEAQ (reference sequence). V lost 5 bases to trimming and J lost 4 bases, with 21 bases between them.

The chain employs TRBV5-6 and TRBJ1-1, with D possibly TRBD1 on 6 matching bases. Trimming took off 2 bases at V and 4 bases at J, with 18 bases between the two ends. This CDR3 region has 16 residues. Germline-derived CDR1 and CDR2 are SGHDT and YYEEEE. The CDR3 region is CASSLGFGGLTTEAFF. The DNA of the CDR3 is TGTGCCAGCAGCTTAGGGTTTGGGGGGCTGACCACTGAAGCTTTCTTT.

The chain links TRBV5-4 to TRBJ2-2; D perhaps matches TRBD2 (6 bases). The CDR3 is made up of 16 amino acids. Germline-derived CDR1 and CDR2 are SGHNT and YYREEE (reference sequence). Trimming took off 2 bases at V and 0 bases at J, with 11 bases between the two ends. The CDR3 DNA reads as TGTGCCAGCAGCTTAGGAGGGGTGGCGAACACCGGGGAGCTGTTTTTT. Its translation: CASSLGGVANTGELFF.

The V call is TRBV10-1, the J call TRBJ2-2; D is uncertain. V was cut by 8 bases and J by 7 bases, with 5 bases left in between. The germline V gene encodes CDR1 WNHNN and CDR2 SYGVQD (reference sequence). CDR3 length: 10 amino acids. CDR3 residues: CASLDGELFF. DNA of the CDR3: TGCGCCAGCCTGGACGGGGAGCTGTTTTTT.

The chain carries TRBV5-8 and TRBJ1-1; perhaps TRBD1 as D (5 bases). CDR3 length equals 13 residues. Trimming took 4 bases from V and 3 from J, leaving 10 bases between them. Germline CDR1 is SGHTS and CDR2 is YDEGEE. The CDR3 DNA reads TGTGCCAGCAGCAACGACAGATACACTGAAGCTTTCTTT. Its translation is CASSNDRYTEAFF.

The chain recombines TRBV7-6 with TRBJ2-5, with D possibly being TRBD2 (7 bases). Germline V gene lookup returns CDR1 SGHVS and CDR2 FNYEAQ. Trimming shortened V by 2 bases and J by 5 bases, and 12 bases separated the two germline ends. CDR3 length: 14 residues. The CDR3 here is CASSLTGGRETQYF. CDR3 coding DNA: TGTGCCAGCAGCTTAACGGGGGGCCGGGAGACCCAGTACTTC.

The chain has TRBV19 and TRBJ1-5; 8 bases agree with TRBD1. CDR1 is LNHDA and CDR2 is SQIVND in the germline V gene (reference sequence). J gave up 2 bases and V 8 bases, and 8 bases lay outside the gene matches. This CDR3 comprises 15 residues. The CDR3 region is CASQDRGAGNQPQHF. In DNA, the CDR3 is TGTGCCAGTCAAGACAGGGGCGCGGGCAATCAGCCCCAGCATTTT.